The 5 T cell receptor beta chains below come from one sample, sequenced in a study of blood T cell repertoires in COVID-19. TCRdb's copy holds only in-frame clones and misses some; the assay was immunoSEQ multiplex PCR. The sample records over 120,000 clones, over 75% being singletons. The sample was peripheral blood. The source is a human donor in a cohort sampled during active COVID-19.

The gene calls are TRBV18 and TRBJ1-1, with D possibly TRBD1 on 5 matching bases. Germline CDR1 KGHSH, CDR2 LQKENI. CDR3 length: 16 residues. V was clipped by 3 bases and J by 2 bases, with 16 bases between them. CDR3 protein: CASSPGQDPFNTEAFF. CDR3 bases: TGTGCCAGCTCACCGGGGCAGGACCCCTTCAACACTGAAGCTTTCTTT.

This rearrangement joins TRBV7-2 to TRBJ1-3; no clear D. CDR3 length: 16 amino acids. V dropped 1 base and J dropped 4 bases, with 14 bases sitting between them. CDR1 and CDR2 (germline): SGHTA, FQGNSA. The CDR3 DNA sequence: TGTGCCAGCAGCTTAGTGCTGGGAGCGGGCGGAAACACCATATATTTT. It encodes CASSLVLGAGGNTIYF.

The rearrangement uses TRBV9 and TRBJ2-5; 9 bases align to TRBD2. The V gene's germline CDR1 is SGDLS and CDR2 YYNGEE. CDR3 length: 15 residues. V trimming: 0 bases; J trimming: 5 bases; junction bases outside the gene matches: 5. The CDR3 sequence: CASSVASGTAETQYF. CDR3 bases: TGTGCCAGCAGCGTAGCTAGCGGGACTGCGGAGACCCAGTACTTC.

This clone has just a few counts. V is TRBV6-2 or TRBV6-3 and J is TRBJ1-6; 8 nucleotides align to TRBD1. The CDR3 runs to 14 residues. Germline values: CDR1 MNHEY, CDR2 SVGEGT. Trimming removed 6 bases from V and 6 bases from J; junction bases left unmatched: 4. The DNA for the CDR3 is TGTGCCAGCAGCATCGACAGGGGTAATTCACCCCTCCACTTT. Amino acid sequence: CASSIDRGNSPLHF.

This chain uses TRBV5-1 with TRBJ2-3; weak D call: TRBD2 (6 bases). The CDR3 is made up of 16 amino acids. The V gene lost 1 base and the J gene lost 2 bases, with 14 bases spanning the gap. Germline-derived CDR1 and CDR2 are SGHRS and YFSETQ. The CDR3 loop is CASSLYGSRVTDTQYF. CDR3 bases: TGCGCCAGCAGCTTGTACGGGAGTCGTGTCACAGATACGCAGTATTTT. Full variable domain (missing parts from reference TRBV5-1 and TRBJ2-3): KAGVTQTPRYLIKTRGQQVTLSCSPISGHRSVSWYQQTPGQGLQFLFEYFSETQRNKGNFPGRFSGRQFSNSRSEMNVSTLELGDSALYLCASSLYGSRVTDTQYFGPGTRLTVL.